This T cell receptor beta chain was identified during a study of OX40 agonist ivuxolimab in advanced cancers. Overall study: It was ivuxolimab, an agonistic anti-OX40 (CD134) antibody, that patients were treated with. Participants, 82.7% male, averaged around 60 years of age, ranging from about 20 to 79. Partial responses were achieved by three patients, of whom one had hepatocellular carcinoma and two had cutaneous melanoma.

Profiling relied on immunoSEQ multiplex PCR, and the TCRdb table lists in-frame clones only, not all of them. The sample records roughly 13,000 clones, more than 75% being singletons. Trimming removed 5 bases from V and 2 bases from J, with 13 bases in between. The CDR3 contains 15 residues. Germline CDR1 MNHEY, CDR2 SMNVEV (reference sequence). The origin of this receptor is an adult with an advanced solid tumor such as melanoma, head and neck, liver or kidney cancer. The chain joins TRBV27 to TRBJ1-5; D might be TRBD1 (6 bases). Specimen: CD4+ or CD8+ T cells sorted from blood, collected in a trial of the OX40 agonist ivuxolimab. CDR3 in amino acids: CASSLLQGGNQPQHF. The CDR3 DNA is TGTGCCAGCAGTCTCCTACAGGGTGGCAATCAGCCCCAGCATTTT.